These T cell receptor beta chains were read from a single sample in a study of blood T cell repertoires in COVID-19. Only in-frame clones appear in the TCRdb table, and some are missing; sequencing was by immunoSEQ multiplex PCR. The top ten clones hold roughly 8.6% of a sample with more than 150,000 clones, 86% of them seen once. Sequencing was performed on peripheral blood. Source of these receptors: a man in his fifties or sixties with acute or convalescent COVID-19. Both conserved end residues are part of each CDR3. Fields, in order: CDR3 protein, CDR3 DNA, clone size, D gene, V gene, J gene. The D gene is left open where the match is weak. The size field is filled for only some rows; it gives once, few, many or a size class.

CASSRTGSSYNEQFF	TGTGCCAGCAGCCGAACAGGGAGCTCCTACAATGAGCAGTTCTTC	NA	NA	TRBV28	TRBJ2-1
CASSLGRPYGYTF	TGTGCCAGCAGCTTGGGCAGGCCCTATGGCTACACCTTC	NA	NA	TRBV5-4	TRBJ1-2
CASSFPSGSKSPGANVLTF	TGTGCCAGCAGTTTCCCTAGCGGGAGTAAAAGTCCTGGGGCCAACGTCCTGACTTTC	NA	TRBD2	TRBV28	TRBJ2-6
CASSMLAEGTGELFF	TGTGCCAGTAGTATGCTCGCGGAAGGCACCGGGGAGCTGTTTTTT	NA	NA	TRBV19	TRBJ2-2
CASSYGGLATNEKLFF	TGTGCCAGCAGTTACGGGGGCCTCGCAACTAATGAAAAACTGTTTTTT	NA	NA	TRBV6-6	TRBJ1-4
CSVEGRGQVEEQFF	TGCAGCGTTGAAGGGAGGGGCCAAGTAGAGGAGCAGTTCTTC	NA	NA	TRBV29-1	TRBJ2-1
CASTQDWSNEQYF	TGTGCCAGCACCCAGGACTGGTCTAACGAGCAGTACTTC	NA	NA	TRBV6-6	TRBJ2-7
CASSESGAVGEAFF	TGCGCCAGCAGTGAGAGTGGGGCTGTCGGTGAAGCTTTCTTT	NA	NA	TRBV10-1	TRBJ1-1
CASSLQGTDTQYF	TGTGCCAGCAGCTTGCAGGGAACAGATACGCAGTATTTT	NA	NA	TRBV7-8	TRBJ2-3
CASSQDFSLSTETQYF	TGCGCCAGCAGCCAAGATTTTAGCCTCTCGACCGAGACCCAGTACTTC	NA	NA	TRBV4-1	TRBJ2-5
CASLQQGRIGELFF	TGTGCCTCCCTTCAACAGGGGCGGATCGGGGAGCTGTTTTTT	once	TRBD1	TRBV28	TRBJ2-2
CATSSQSGGRDTNYGYTF	TGTGCCACCAGCAGTCAAAGTGGGGGACGGGACACAAACTATGGCTACACCTTC	NA	NA	TRBV15	TRBJ1-2
CASSVGQVGEKLFF	TGTGCCAGCAGCGTAGGCCAGGTAGGAGAAAAACTGTTTTTT	NA	NA	TRBV9	TRBJ1-4
CASSPQGSGANVLTF	TGTGCCAGCTCACCTCAGGGCTCTGGGGCCAACGTCCTGACTTTC	NA	NA	TRBV18	TRBJ2-6
CASSPHLGQGGNTIYF	TGTGCCAGCAGCCCACACCTGGGACAGGGAGGAAACACCATATATTTT	NA	TRBD1	TRBV7-2	TRBJ1-3
CASSLGGSGLAYEQYF	TGTGCCAGCAGTTTAGGAGGGTCGGGCCTTGCCTACGAGCAGTACTTC	NA	NA	TRBV28	TRBJ2-7
CASSLVGTGGYEQYF	TGCGCCAGCAGCTTGGTTGGGACAGGGGGCTACGAGCAGTACTTC	NA	TRBD1	TRBV5-1	TRBJ2-7
CASSVTGTGNFNEQFF	TGTGCCAGTAGTGTCACCGGGACAGGGAACTTCAATGAGCAGTTCTTC	few	TRBD1	TRBV19	TRBJ2-1
CASSLGLARSYEQYF	TGTGCCAGCAGCTTAGGGCTAGCGCGATCCTACGAGCAGTACTTC	NA	NA	TRBV7-2	TRBJ2-7
CASAKGGDRDTQYF	TGTGCCAGCGCTAAAGGGGGTGACAGAGATACGCAGTATTTT	NA	NA	TRBV6-5	TRBJ2-3
CASSPGGILQETQYF	TGTGCCAGCAGCCCAGGGGGAATCCTTCAAGAGACCCAGTACTTC	NA	TRBD1	TRBV11-2	TRBJ2-5
CASRGTGFNEKLFF	TGTGCCAGCAGGGGGACAGGGTTTAATGAAAAACTGTTTTTT	NA	TRBD1	TRBV28	TRBJ1-4
CASSLYRTSGYNEQFF	TGCGCCAGCAGCTTATATCGGACTAGCGGCTACAATGAGCAGTTCTTC	NA	TRBD2	TRBV5-1	TRBJ2-1
CASSVRMNTEAFF	TGTGCCAGCAGCGTTAGAATGAACACTGAAGCTTTCTTT	few	NA	TRBV9	TRBJ1-1
CASRRGSQNQSQHF	TGTGCCAGCAGGAGAGGGTCCCAAAATCAGTCCCAGCATTTT	NA	NA	TRBV28	TRBJ1-5
CASRGGRIHYGYTF	TGTGCCAGCAGGGGGGGACGGATCCACTATGGCTACACCTTC	NA	NA	TRBV28	TRBJ1-2